The 21 T cell receptor beta chains below all came from one sample that was sequenced in a study of shared clonotypes between healthy human individuals. Only CD45RO-negative cells positively selected for CCR7 counted as naive CD8 cells, so terminally differentiated effector memory CD45RA+ cells were excluded. The data were produced by immunoSEQ multiplex PCR, yet TCRdb's version contains in-frame clones alone and is incomplete. The repertoire holds about 1,800,000 clones, with about 95% as singletons. The sample comprised naive CD8+ T cells sorted from blood. The receptor source for this set is a man aged 18 to 30 in good health.

The rearrangement links TRBV27 to TRBJ2-6, with D hard to call. The CDR3 totals 16 residues. From germline, CDR1 is MNHEY and CDR2 SMNVEV (reference sequence). V lost 4 bases, J lost 0 bases, and 10 bases lay in between. This chain's CDR3 is CASSSPVYSGANVLTF. The CDR3 DNA reads TGTGCCAGCAGTTCTCCAGTCTACTCTGGGGCCAACGTCCTGACTTTC.

The rearrangement joins TRBV27 to TRBJ2-2; D not certain. Germline CDR1 is MNHEY and CDR2 is SMNVEV (reference sequence). The CDR3 covers 15 residues. V lost 4 bases and J lost 2, with 11 bases in between. The CDR3 sequence: CASSSHEINTGELFF. The CDR3 DNA sequence: TGTGCCAGCAGTTCTCATGAAATAAACACCGGGGAGCTGTTTTTT.

This rearrangement joins TRBV5-4 to TRBJ2-5; 13 bases fit TRBD2. The V gene end was trimmed by 5 bases and the J gene end by 5 bases; junction bases not matched to a gene: 6. The germline CDR1 and CDR2 sequences are SGHNT and YYREEE (reference sequence). CDR3 length: 15 amino acids. The CDR3 nucleotides are TGTGCCAGCAGGCCGGGACTAGCGGGGTTTGAGACCCAGTACTTC. It is translated as CASRPGLAGFETQYF.

The sample holds one count of this clone. This rearrangement joins TRBV10-2 to TRBJ2-7; D unclear. This CDR3 is 15 amino acids long. The V end was cut by 3 bases, the J end by 1 base, with 13 bases between. Germline CDR1 and CDR2: WSHSY and SAAADI. DNA of the CDR3: TGCGCCAGCAGTGACCCCGGACGGACGTCCTACGAGCAGTACTTC. Translating it yields CASSDPGRTSYEQYF.

The rearrangement links TRBV7-9 to TRBJ2-3; D is possibly TRBD2 (5 bases). V was pared by 5 bases and J by 2 bases, with 17 bases between. The length of the CDR3 is 16 residues. Germline lookup yields CDR1 SEHNR and CDR2 FQNEAQ (reference sequence). CDR3 residues: CASSIAVAGDTDTQYF. The CDR3 region has the DNA TGTGCCAGCAGCATTGCCGTTGCCGGGGACACAGATACGCAGTATTTT.

This clone has just one count. The V and J genes are TRBV13 and TRBJ1-2; D is ambiguous. This CDR3 comprises 14 residues. The ends were cut back, 1 base at V and 0 bases at J, with 6 bases in the middle. CDR1 and CDR2 (germline): PRHDT, FYEKMQ (reference sequence). The CDR3 DNA follows: TGTGCCAGCAGCTTAGATCGGTCTAACTATGGCTACACCTTC. Its protein is CASSLDRSNYGYTF. The full variable domain, rest sourced from reference TRBV13 and TRBJ1-2, is AAGVIQSPRHLIKEKRETATLKCYPIPRHDTVYWYQQGPGQDPQFLISFYEKMQSDKGSIPDRFSAQQFSDYHSELNMSSLELGDSALYFCASSLDRSNYGYTFGSGTRLTVV.

V is TRBV7-6 and J is TRBJ1-4; the D gene is possibly TRBD1 (5 bases). The CDR3 consists of 14 residues. V dropped 4 bases and J dropped 5 bases, with 11 bases sitting between them. Per germline, CDR1 SGHVS and CDR2 FNYEAQ. CDR3 loop: CASSSDRGNEKLFF. Written as DNA, the CDR3 is TGTGCCAGCAGCTCGGATCGGGGGAATGAAAAACTGTTTTTT.

The chain carries TRBV4-1 and TRBJ1-5; tentative D call: TRBD1 (5 bases). The CDR3 has 14 residues. In germline, CDR1 is MGHRA, CDR2 YSYEKL. V dropped 0 bases and J dropped 4 bases, with 7 bases sitting between them. CDR3 coding DNA: TGCGCCAGCAGCCAAGAGGGGGTAAATCAGCCCCAGCATTTT. Translated, it gives CASSQEGVNQPQHF.

The gene calls are TRBV5-6 and TRBJ2-7; D may be TRBD2 (6 bases). Trimming stripped 4 bases from V and 2 bases from J, with 16 bases between. The CDR3 is 15 amino acids. Germline CDR1 is SGHDT and CDR2 is YYEEEE. Here the CDR3 reads CASSPLRRETYEQYF. In DNA, the CDR3 is TGTGCCAGCAGCCCACTCCGGCGGGAAACCTACGAGCAGTACTTC.

With regard to this clone: Distinct nucleotide sequences in the sample also encode this CDR3. The genes are TRBV9 and TRBJ2-7; 7 bases map to TRBD1. CDR1 and CDR2 (germline): SGDLS, YYNGEE. This CDR3 region has 14 residues. The ends lost 0 bases at V and 2 bases at J; junction bases unmatched: 2. The CDR3 coding sequence is TGTGCCAGCAGCGTAGCAACAGGGGCCTACGAGCAGTACTTC. It translates to CASSVATGAYEQYF.

The CDR3 DNA reads TGTGCCAGCAGTTCACAGGGGAATGGCTACACCTTC. It specifies CASSSQGNGYTF. The rearrangement joins TRBV9 to TRBJ1-2; 7 bases map to TRBD1. CDR1 and CDR2 (germline): SGDLS, YYNGEE. V lost 5 bases and J lost 6; bases outside the gene matches: 4. The CDR3 extends over 12 amino acids. The variable domain in full, with the rest retrieved from reference TRBV9 and TRBJ1-2, is DSGVTQTPKHLITATGQRVTLRCSPRSGDLSVYWYQQSLDQGLQFLIQYYNGEERAKGNILERFSAQQFPDLHSELNLSSLELGDSALYFCASSSQGNGYTFGSGTRLTVV.

The chain carries TRBV6-5 and TRBJ2-5, with D perhaps matching TRBD1 (5 bases). The CDR3 is 14 residues long. Looked up from germline, CDR1 is MNHEY and CDR2 is SVGAGI. V dropped 2 bases and J dropped 1 base, with 8 bases sitting between them. The DNA of the CDR3 is TGTGCCAGCAGTTACGGACACTCCCAAGAGACCCAGTACTTC. Amino acids: CASSYGHSQETQYF.

The V and J genes are TRBV10-2 and TRBJ2-7; D is unresolved. V was trimmed by 6 bases and J by 5 bases, leaving 20 bases between them. Germline loops: CDR1 WSHSY, CDR2 SAAADI. The CDR3 is 15 amino acids. CDR3 sequence: CASSLAPEIANEQYF. The CDR3 region has the DNA TGCGCCAGCAGCCTGGCCCCCGAAATCGCTAACGAGCAGTACTTC.

The V and J genes are TRBV4-1 and TRBJ2-5; 7 bases line up with TRBD2. Germline V gives CDR1 MGHRA, CDR2 YSYEKL. V dropped 1 base and J dropped 0; count of bases not matched to a gene: 8. This CDR3 region has 17 residues. The CDR3 DNA is TGCGCCAGCAGCCAAGTATCGGGGAGGGACCACCAAGAGACCCAGTACTTC. Translating it yields CASSQVSGRDHQETQYF.

V usage is TRBV30 and J usage is TRBJ2-7; perhaps TRBD1 as D (6 bases). The CDR3 length is 14 residues. Germline V gives CDR1 GTSNPN, CDR2 SVGIG (reference sequence). V was cut by 2 bases and J by 6 bases, with 17 bases left in between. CDR3 nucleotides: TGTGCCTGGAGTTTTGGACAGATTGCGGCCGAGCAGTACTTC. Amino acids: CAWSFGQIAAEQYF.

This chain uses TRBV7-9 with TRBJ1-4, with a weak D call TRBD1 (5 bases). The CDR3 runs 16 residues. CDR1 SEHNR and CDR2 FQNEAQ come from the germline V gene (reference sequence). Between the trimmed V and J ends, which lost 8 bases and 0 bases, there was a span of 16 bases. The CDR3: CASAPPQGSTNEKLFF. In DNA form, the CDR3 reads TGTGCCAGCGCCCCGCCCCAGGGCTCAACTAATGAAAAACTGTTTTTT.

The chain carries TRBV15 and TRBJ2-2; D is tentatively TRBD1 or TRBD2 (5 bases each). CDR1 and CDR2 from the germline V gene are LNHNV and YYDKDF (reference sequence). With 3 bases removed from V and 4 bases from J, the gap between germline ends came to 6 bases. CDR3 size: 13 residues. The DNA of the CDR3 is TGTGCCACCAGCAGCGGGGCCACCGGGGAGCTGTTTTTT. Translating gives CATSSGATGELFF.

This clone is a singleton in its sample. The chain carries TRBV9 and TRBJ1-3; TRBD1 aligns across 9 bases. The CDR3 is 16 residues long. CDR1 and CDR2 from the germline V gene are SGDLS and YYNGEE. The V gene end was trimmed by 3 bases and the J gene end by 8 bases; junction bases not matched to a gene: 12. The CDR3 DNA is TGTGCCAGCAGCGCACAAACGGGACAGGGACGGGACACCATATATTTT. Amino acids: CASSAQTGQGRDTIYF.

The rearrangement uses TRBV2 and TRBJ2-7; 8 nucleotides match TRBD1. Trimming took 6 bases from V and 5 from J; bases not matched to a gene: 6. The CDR3 covers 13 residues. Germline V gene data show CDR1 as SNHLY and CDR2 as FYNNEI. The CDR3: CASRARGPHEQYF. The CDR3 DNA reads as TGTGCCAGCAGAGCCAGGGGGCCCCACGAGCAGTACTTC.

On this clone itself: Other DNA sequences in the same sample also yield this CDR3. The genes are TRBV28 and TRBJ2-7, with 9 positions matching TRBD1. The CDR3 covers 14 residues. Trimming took 4 bases from V and 0 from J; bases not matched to a gene: 1. Germline loops: CDR1 MDHEN, CDR2 SYDVKM. For the CDR3, the DNA is TGTGCCAGCAGTTCGACAGGGGGCTCCTACGAGCAGTACTTC. Amino acids: CASSSTGGSYEQYF.

The chain employs TRBV7-9 and TRBJ1-4, with 9 bases aligning to TRBD1. V gave up 8 bases and J gave up 7 bases; unmatched junction bases: 14. This CDR3 region has 16 residues. CDR1 and CDR2 (germline): SEHNR, FQNEAQ (reference sequence). The CDR3 here is CASGLPLTGGGEKLFF. In DNA form, the CDR3 reads TGTGCCAGCGGTCTACCACTTACAGGGGGCGGTGAAAAACTGTTTTTT.